This TCR beta chain was recorded in a study of cytomegalovirus exposure and HLA in healthy donors. On the study more broadly: As released early, the data held 80 million to 90 million unique TCRs from HLA-typed donors.

Researchers ran the PCR with 60 Vbeta and 13 Jbeta primers. The assay was immunoSEQ multiplex PCR, and TCRdb's table has in-frame clones only and misses some. Among about 120,000 clones, roughly four fifths were seen once, and the ten largest hold 22%. Germline values: CDR1 MDHEN, CDR2 SYDVKM. The CDR3 sequence is 14 residues long. V lost 5 bases and J lost 5, with 16 bases in between. Turning to this clone: Its target is unknown.

Study-wide results and caveats: HLA restriction was apparent for most CMV-associated TCR beta chains in a later analysis. Confirmation in vitro established that a few CMV-associated chains were specific for CMV antigens. A later analysis, which compared TCR beta chains of equal frequency, found the HLA-associated ones more clonally expanded.

The sequenced sample consisted of PBMCs. This rearrangement joins TRBV28 to TRBJ2-7, with D tentatively TRBD2 (6 bases). The sequence came from a man aged 30-40 years in good health and CMV-seropositive. The CDR3 bases are TGTGCCAGCAGTACTCCCTCGGGACTTAACGAGCAGTACTTC. Its protein product is CASSTPSGLNEQYF.